Given below is one T cell receptor beta chain in context. This clone showed up just once. It lacks a known antigen. Within one base of it there is no much larger clone, and no base qualities were kept. Library preparation was by the immunoSEQ multiplex PCR assay. In its TCRdb copy, this immuneACCESS table keeps in-frame sequences only and misses some clones. Where compared with another copy, unresolved V genes explain less than half of these, and the others have no known cause. In this sample the table shows tens of thousands of clones, 90% to 95% of which occur a single time. Of the sample, 1.3% to 1.5% is held by the ten largest clones. V is pruned by 0 bases and J by 9 bases, leaving 9 bases of the junction without a gene match. Via the germline V gene (reference sequence), CDR1 is SGHKS and CDR2 YYEKEE. There are 15 amino acids in the CDR3, from cysteine to phenylalanine inclusive. The CDR3 DNA has 45 bases and is translated from base 1.

This specimen belongs to a study of T cell changes during pregnancy in multiple sclerosis (dated 2019 in TCRdb). Regarding the study in general: The study looked at changes in the T cell repertoire across pregnancy in women with multiple sclerosis.

The starting material was peripheral blood, obtained in the third trimester of pregnancy. The sequence derives from a female donor in good health, enrolled as a control in a pregnancy study. The chain links TRBV5-5 with TRBJ2-5; 9 bases in the middle match TRBD1. The CDR3 reads CASSLDGTGYEAQYF. The nucleotide sequence reads as follows: TGTGCCAGCAGCTTGGATGGGACAGGGTATGAGGCCCAGTACTTC.